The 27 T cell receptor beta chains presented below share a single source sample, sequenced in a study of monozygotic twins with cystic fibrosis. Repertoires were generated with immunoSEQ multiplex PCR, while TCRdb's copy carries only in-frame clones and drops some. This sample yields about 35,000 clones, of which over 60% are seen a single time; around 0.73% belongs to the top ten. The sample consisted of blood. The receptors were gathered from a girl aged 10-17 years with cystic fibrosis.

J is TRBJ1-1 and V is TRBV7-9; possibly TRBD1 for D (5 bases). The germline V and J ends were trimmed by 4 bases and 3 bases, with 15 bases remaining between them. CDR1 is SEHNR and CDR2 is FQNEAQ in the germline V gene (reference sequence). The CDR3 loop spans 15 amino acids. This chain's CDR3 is CASSSWDLSDTEAFF. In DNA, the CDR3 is TGTGCCAGCAGCTCCTGGGACCTCTCTGACACTGAAGCTTTCTTT. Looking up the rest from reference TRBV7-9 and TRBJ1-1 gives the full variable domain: DTGVSQNPRHKITKRGQNVTFRCDPISEHNRLYWYRQTLGQGPEFLTYFQNEAQLEKSRLLSDRFSAERPKGSFSTLEIQRTEQGDSAMYLCASSSWDLSDTEAFFGQGTRLTVV.

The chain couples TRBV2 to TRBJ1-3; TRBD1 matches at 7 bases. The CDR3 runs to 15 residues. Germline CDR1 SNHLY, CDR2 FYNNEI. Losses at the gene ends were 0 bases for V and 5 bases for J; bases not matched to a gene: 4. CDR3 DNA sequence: TGTGCCAGCAGTGAAGCGGGCAGGGGGAGAAACACCATATATTTT. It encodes CASSEAGRGRNTIYF.

The CDR3 protein is CAWSGGRVYNEQFF. For the CDR3, the DNA is TGTGCCTGGAGTGGCGGGAGGGTCTACAATGAGCAGTTCTTC. The rearrangement uses TRBV30 and TRBJ2-1, with 9 bases identical to TRBD2. The CDR3 has 14 amino acids. Germline V gene lookup returns CDR1 GTSNPN and CDR2 SVGIG (reference sequence). The ends lost 1 base at V and 3 bases at J; junction bases unmatched: 1.

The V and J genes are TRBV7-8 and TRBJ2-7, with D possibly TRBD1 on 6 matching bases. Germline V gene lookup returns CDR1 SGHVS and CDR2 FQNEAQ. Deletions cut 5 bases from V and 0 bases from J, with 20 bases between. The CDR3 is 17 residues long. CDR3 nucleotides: TGTGCCAGCAGCCCAGTTGGGACATCCGAAAGCTCCTACGAGCAGTACGTC. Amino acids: CASSPVGTSESSYEQYV.

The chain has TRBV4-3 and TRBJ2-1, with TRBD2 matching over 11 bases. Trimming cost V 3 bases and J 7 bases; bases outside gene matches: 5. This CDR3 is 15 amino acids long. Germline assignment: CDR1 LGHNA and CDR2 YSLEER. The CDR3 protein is CASSQGTSGNNEQFF. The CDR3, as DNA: TGCGCCAGCAGCCAGGGGACTAGCGGTAATAATGAGCAGTTCTTC.

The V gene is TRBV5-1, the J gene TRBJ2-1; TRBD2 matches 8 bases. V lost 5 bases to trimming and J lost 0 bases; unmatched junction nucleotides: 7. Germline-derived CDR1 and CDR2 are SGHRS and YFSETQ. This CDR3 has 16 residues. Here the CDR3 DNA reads TGCGCCAGCAGAGGTGGTAGCGGGGCCTCCTACAATGAGCAGTTCTTC. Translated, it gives CASRGGSGASYNEQFF.

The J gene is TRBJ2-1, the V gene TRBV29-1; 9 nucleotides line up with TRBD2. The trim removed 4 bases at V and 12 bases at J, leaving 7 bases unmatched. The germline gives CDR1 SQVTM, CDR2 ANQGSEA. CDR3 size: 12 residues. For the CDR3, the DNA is TGCAGCGTTGCGTGGCGGGAGGGCGGGCAGTTCTTC. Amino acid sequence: CSVAWREGGQFF.

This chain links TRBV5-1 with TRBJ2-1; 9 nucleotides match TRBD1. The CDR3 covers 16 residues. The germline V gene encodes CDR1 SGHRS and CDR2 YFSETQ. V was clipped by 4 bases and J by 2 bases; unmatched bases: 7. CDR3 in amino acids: CASSSEQGATYNEQFF. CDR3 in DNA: TGCGCCAGCAGCAGCGAACAGGGGGCGACCTACAATGAGCAGTTCTTC.

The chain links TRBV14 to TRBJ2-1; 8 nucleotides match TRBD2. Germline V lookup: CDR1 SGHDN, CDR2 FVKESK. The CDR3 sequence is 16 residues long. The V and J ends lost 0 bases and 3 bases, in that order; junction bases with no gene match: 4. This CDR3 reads CASSQEGLAYYNEQFF. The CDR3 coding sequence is TGTGCCAGCAGCCAAGAAGGACTAGCTTACTACAATGAGCAGTTCTTC. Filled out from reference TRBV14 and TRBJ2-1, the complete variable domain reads EAGVTQFPSHSVIEKGQTVTLRCDPISGHDNLYWYRRVMGKEIKFLLHFVKESKQDESGMPNNRFLAERTGGTYSTLKVQPAELEDSGVYFCASSQEGLAYYNEQFFGPGTRLTVL.

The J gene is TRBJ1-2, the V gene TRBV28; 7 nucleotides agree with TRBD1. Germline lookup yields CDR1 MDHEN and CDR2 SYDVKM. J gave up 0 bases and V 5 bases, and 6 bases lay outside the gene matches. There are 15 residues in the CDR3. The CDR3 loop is CASSAPGQSNYGYTF. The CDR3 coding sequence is TGTGCCAGCAGTGCTCCGGGACAGTCTAACTATGGCTACACCTTC.

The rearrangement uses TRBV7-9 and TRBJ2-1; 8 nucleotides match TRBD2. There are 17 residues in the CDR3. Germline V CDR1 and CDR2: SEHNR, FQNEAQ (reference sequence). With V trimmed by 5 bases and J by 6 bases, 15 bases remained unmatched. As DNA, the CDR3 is TGTGCCAGCAGCGCGCTGAGGGGACTAGGCGTGGGCAATGAGCAGTTCTTC. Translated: CASSALRGLGVGNEQFF. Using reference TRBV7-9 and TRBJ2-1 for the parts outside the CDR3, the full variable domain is DTGVSQNPRHKITKRGQNVTFRCDPISEHNRLYWYRQTLGQGPEFLTYFQNEAQLEKSRLLSDRFSAERPKGSFSTLEIQRTEQGDSAMYLCASSALRGLGVGNEQFFGPGTRLTVL.

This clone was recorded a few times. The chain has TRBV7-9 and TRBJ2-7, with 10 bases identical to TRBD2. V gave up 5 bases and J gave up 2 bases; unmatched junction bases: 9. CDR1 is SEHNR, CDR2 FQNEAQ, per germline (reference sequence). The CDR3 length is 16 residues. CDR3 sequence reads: CASSAGSGTSAYEQYF. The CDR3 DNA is TGTGCCAGCAGCGCGGGTTCCGGGACTAGCGCCTACGAGCAGTACTTC.

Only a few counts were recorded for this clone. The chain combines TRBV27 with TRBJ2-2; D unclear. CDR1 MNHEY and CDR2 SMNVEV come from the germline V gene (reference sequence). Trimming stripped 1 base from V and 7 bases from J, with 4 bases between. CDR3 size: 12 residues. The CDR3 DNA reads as TGTGCCAGCAGTTTATACGGCGGGGAGCTGTTTTTT. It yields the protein CASSLYGGELFF.

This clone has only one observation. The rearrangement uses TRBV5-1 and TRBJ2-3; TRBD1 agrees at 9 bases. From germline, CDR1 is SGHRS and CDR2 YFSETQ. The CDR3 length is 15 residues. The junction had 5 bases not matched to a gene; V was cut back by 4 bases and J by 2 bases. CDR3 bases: TGCGCCAGCAGCCAGTGGACAGGGGTCACAGATACGCAGTATTTT. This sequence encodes CASSQWTGVTDTQYF.

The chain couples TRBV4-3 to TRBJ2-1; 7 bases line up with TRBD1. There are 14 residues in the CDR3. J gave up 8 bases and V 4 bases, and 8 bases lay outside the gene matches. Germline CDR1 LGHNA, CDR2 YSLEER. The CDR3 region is CASSPLTGTHEQFF. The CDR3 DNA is TGCGCCAGCAGCCCCCTGACAGGGACGCATGAGCAGTTCTTC.

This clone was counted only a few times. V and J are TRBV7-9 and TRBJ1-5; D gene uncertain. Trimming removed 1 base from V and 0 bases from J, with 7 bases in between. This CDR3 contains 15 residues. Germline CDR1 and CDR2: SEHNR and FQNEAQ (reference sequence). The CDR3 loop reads CASSLVGHSNQPQHF. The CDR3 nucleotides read TGTGCCAGCAGCTTAGTAGGGCATAGCAATCAGCCCCAGCATTTT. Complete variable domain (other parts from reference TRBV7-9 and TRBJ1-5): DTGVSQNPRHKITKRGQNVTFRCDPISEHNRLYWYRQTLGQGPEFLTYFQNEAQLEKSRLLSDRFSAERPKGSFSTLEIQRTEQGDSAMYLCASSLVGHSNQPQHFGDGTRLSIL.

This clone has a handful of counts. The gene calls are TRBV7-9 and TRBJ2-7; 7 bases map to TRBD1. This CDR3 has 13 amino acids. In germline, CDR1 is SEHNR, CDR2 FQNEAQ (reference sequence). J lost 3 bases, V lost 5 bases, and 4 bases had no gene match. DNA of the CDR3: TGTGCCAGCAGCGTACAGGGGCGCTACGAGCAGTACTTC. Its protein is CASSVQGRYEQYF.

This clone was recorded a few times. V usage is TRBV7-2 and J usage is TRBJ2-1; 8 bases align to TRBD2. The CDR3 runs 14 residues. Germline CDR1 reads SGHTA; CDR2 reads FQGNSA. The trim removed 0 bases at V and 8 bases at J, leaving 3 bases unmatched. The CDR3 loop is CASSLALLADEQFF. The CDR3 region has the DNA TGTGCCAGCAGCTTAGCGCTACTAGCGGATGAGCAGTTCTTC.

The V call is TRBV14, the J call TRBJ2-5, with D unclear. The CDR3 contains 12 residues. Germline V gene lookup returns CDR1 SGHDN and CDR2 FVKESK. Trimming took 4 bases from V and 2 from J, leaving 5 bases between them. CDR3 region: CASSRKQETQYF. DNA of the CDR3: TGTGCCAGCAGCCGTAAACAAGAGACCCAGTACTTC.

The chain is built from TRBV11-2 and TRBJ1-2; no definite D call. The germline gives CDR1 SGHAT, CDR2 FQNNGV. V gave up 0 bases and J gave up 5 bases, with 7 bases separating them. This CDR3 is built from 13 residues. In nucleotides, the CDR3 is TGTGCCAGCAGCTTAGACAGCACTTATGGCTACACCTTC. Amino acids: CASSLDSTYGYTF.

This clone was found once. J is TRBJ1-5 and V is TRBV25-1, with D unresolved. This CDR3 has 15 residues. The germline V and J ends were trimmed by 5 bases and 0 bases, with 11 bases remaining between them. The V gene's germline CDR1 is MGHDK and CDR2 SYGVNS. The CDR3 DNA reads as TGTGCCAGCAGTTCTCGGGGATCTAGCAATCAGCCCCAGCATTTT. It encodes CASSSRGSSNQPQHF. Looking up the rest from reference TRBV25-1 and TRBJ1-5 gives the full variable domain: EADIYQTPRYLVIGTGKKITLECSQTMGHDKMYWYQQDPGMELHLIHYSYGVNSTEKGDLSSESTVSRIRTEHFPLTLESARPSHTSQYLCASSSRGSSNQPQHFGDGTRLSIL.

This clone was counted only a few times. Here the CDR3 DNA reads TGTGCCAGCAGTCTCACGACGGGGAGGGAAAAACTGTTTTTT. Its protein is CASSLTTGREKLFF. The J gene is TRBJ1-4, the V gene TRBV2, with D hard to call. The CDR3 extends over 14 amino acids. Trimming cost V 5 bases and J 8 bases, with 15 bases left between them. Germline assignment: CDR1 SNHLY and CDR2 FYNNEI.

This CDR3 is CASSKARQGGQPQHF. The CDR3 coding sequence is TGTGCCAGCAGCAAAGCCCGCCAGGGCGGTCAGCCCCAGCATTTT. The chain employs TRBV21-1 and TRBJ1-5; the table gives TRBD1 as D, unverified against the DNA. TRBV21-1 is a pseudogene. The CDR3 sequence is 15 residues long.

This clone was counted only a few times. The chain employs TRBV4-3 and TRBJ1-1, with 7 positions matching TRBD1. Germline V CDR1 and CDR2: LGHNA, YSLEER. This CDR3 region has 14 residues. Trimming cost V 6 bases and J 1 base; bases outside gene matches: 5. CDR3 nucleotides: TGCGCCAGCAGACTAACAGGGGCGAACACTGAAGCTTTCTTT. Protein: CASRLTGANTEAFF.

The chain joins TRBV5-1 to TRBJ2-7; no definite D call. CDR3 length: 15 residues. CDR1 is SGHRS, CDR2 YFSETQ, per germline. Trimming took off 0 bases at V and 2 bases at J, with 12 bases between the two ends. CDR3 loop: CASSLVGRGAYEQYF. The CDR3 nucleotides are TGCGCCAGCAGCTTGGTAGGTCGTGGTGCCTACGAGCAGTACTTC.

In DNA form, the CDR3 reads TGCGCCAGCAGTCCCTCTGGGGACTATGGCTACACCTTC. Translated, it gives CASSPSGDYGYTF. The V and J genes are TRBV5-1 and TRBJ1-2; D is ambiguous. CDR3 length: 13 amino acids. Germline loops: CDR1 SGHRS, CDR2 YFSETQ. V lost 5 bases and J lost 3, with 11 bases in between.

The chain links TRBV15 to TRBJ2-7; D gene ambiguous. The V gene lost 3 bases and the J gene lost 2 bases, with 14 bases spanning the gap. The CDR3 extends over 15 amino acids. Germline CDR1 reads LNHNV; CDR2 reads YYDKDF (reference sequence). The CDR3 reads CATSSPSSSPYEQYF. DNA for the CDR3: TGTGCCACCAGCAGCCCGTCATCCTCTCCCTACGAGCAGTACTTC.